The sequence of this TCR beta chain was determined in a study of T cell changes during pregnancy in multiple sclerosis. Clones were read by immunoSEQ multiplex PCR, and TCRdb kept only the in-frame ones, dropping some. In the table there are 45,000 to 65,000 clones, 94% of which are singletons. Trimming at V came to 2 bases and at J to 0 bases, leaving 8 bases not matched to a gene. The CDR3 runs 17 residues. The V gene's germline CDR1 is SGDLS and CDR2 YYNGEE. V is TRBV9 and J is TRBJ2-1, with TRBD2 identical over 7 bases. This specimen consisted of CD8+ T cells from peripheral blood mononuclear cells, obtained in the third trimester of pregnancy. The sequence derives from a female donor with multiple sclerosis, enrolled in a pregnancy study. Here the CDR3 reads CASSVRLAGSSYNEQFF. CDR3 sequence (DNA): TGTGCCAGCAGCGTTCGACTAGCCGGTAGCTCCTACAATGAGCAGTTCTTC.